These 20 T cell receptor beta chains were sequenced from one sample in a study of T cell repertoires in cytomegalovirus infection (dated by TCRdb to between 2019 and 2020). What the treatment or condition label conveys for this sample: in vitro stimulation with specific CMV peptide epitopes to enrich CMV-specific T cells. These receptors are not linked to any known antigen. The data were produced on an Illumina HiSeq 1500. The public reads were quality trimmed at Q25 with fastp and then assembled into clones with MiXCR by TCRdb, keeping productive beta chains. Entries that share a CDR3 protein sequence are merged under the most common genes and DNA. This sample is represented by 650,000 to 900,000 distinct CDR3 sequences; 25% to 35% of them were singletons. 13% of the sample rests with the top ten. This sample comprised cultured CD8+ T cells from PBMCs, obtained from culture after CMV antigen stimulation. The receptors here all came from a human donor in good health (CMV status not recorded). Some clones in this sample may be carry-over from other donors' samples.

Only a few counts were recorded for this clonotype. The chain joins TRBV5-5 to TRBJ1-6, with D unresolved. The CDR3 has 17 amino acids. The germline CDR1 and CDR2 sequences are SGHKS and YYEKEE (reference sequence). V lost 4 bases, J lost 8 bases, and 22 bases lay in between. CDR3 region: CASSEGTGRHVHSPLHF. The CDR3 DNA is TGTGCCAGCAGCGAGGGAACGGGAAGACATGTCCATTCACCCCTCCACTTT.

The V gene is TRBV7-9, the J gene TRBJ2-7; either TRBD1 or TRBD2 may fit D (5 bases each). The V gene's germline CDR1 is SEHNR and CDR2 FQNEAQ (reference sequence). Deletions cut 3 bases from V and 6 bases from J, with 15 bases between. This CDR3 has 14 amino acids. The CDR3 coding sequence is TGTGCCAGCAGCTTTTCGGGACCACGGCCCGAGCAGTACTTC. Translated: CASSFSGPRPEQYF.

This clonotype was found a few times. The chain links TRBV4-1 to TRBJ1-1; TRBD1 aligns across 7 bases. The CDR3 covers 16 residues. CDR1 and CDR2 (germline): MGHRA, YSYEKL. V was pared by 3 bases and J by 0 bases, with 7 bases of the junction left unmatched. CDR3 sequence reads: CASSQGQNPMNTEAFF. For the CDR3, the DNA is TGCGCCAGCAGCCAGGGACAGAACCCAATGAACACTGAAGCTTTCTTT.

This clonotype was counted only a few times. V gene TRBV6-1 combines with J gene TRBJ2-5; D is unresolved. Germline values: CDR1 MNHNS, CDR2 SASEGT. With 8 bases removed from V and 0 bases from J, the gap between germline ends came to 13 bases. There are 14 residues in the CDR3. CDR3 region: CASRLDLYQETQYF. The CDR3 DNA is TGTGCCAGCCGTCTAGACCTGTACCAAGAGACCCAGTACTTC.

The chain joins TRBV27 to TRBJ2-5; TRBD2 agrees at 9 bases. Germline CDR1 reads MNHEY; CDR2 reads SMNVEV (reference sequence). J gave up 4 bases and V 3 bases, and 3 bases lay outside the gene matches. This CDR3 spans 14 amino acids. CDR3 in amino acids: CASSLGGGVETQYF. CDR3 DNA sequence: TGTGCCAGCAGTTTGGGCGGGGGGGTAGAGACCCAGTACTTC.

The V and J genes are TRBV4-3 and TRBJ2-7; D may be TRBD2 (5 bases). Germline CDR1 LGHNA, CDR2 YSLEER. The length of the CDR3 is 14 residues. The V gene lost 1 base and the J gene lost 6 bases, with 13 bases spanning the gap. CDR3 sequence: CASSQAPEDPEQYV. The CDR3 coding sequence is TGCGCCAGCAGCCAAGCCCCGGAGGACCCCGAGCAGTACGTC.

The genes are TRBV7-9 and TRBJ1-2; 7 bases fit TRBD1. CDR3 length: 14 residues. Trimming removed 5 bases from V and 5 bases from J; junction bases left unmatched: 8. CDR1 and CDR2 (germline): SEHNR, FQNEAQ (reference sequence). The CDR3 loop is CASSPRGQPYGYTF. The DNA for the CDR3 is TGTGCCAGCAGCCCGCGGGGACAGCCATATGGCTACACCTTC.

The chain employs TRBV6-5 and TRBJ1-5, with D uncertain. The CDR3 length is 14 residues. Trimming stripped 6 bases from V and 2 bases from J, with 11 bases between. Per the germline V gene, CDR1 is MNHEY and CDR2 is SVGAGI. The CDR3 coding sequence is TGTGCCAGCAGGGAGTGGGGAGGCAATCAGCCCCAGCATTTT. This gives the protein CASREWGGNQPQHF.

This clonotype was detected a few times. The V call is TRBV9, the J call TRBJ1-2; unclear D gene. V lost 0 bases, J lost 3 bases, and 15 bases lay in between. This CDR3 is built from 16 residues. CDR1 and CDR2 from the germline V gene are SGDLS and YYNGEE. CDR3 amino acids: CASSVGVLRRDYGYTF. In DNA, the CDR3 is TGTGCCAGCAGCGTAGGTGTCCTTCGGAGGGACTATGGCTACACCTTC. The full variable domain, its missing parts supplied by reference TRBV9 and TRBJ1-2, is DSGVTQTPKHLITATGQRVTLRCSPRSGDLSVYWYQQSLDQGLQFLIQYYNGEERAKGNILERFSAQQFPDLHSELNLSSLELGDSALYFCASSVGVLRRDYGYTFGSGTRLTVV.

In this sample, this clonotype turned up once. The chain joins TRBV19 to TRBJ1-1; tentative D call: TRBD1 (5 bases). The CDR3 extends over 15 amino acids. Germline lookup yields CDR1 LNHDA and CDR2 SQIVND (reference sequence). V shed 6 bases and J shed 0 bases, with 14 bases lying between them. CDR3 sequence: CASREDGHLNTEAFF. The CDR3 bases are TGTGCCAGTAGAGAGGACGGACACTTGAACACTGAAGCTTTCTTT.

The rearrangement uses TRBV2 and TRBJ1-4; D ambiguous. The germline gives CDR1 SNHLY, CDR2 FYNNEI. Trimming shortened V by 10 bases and J by 9 bases, and 12 bases separated the two germline ends. The CDR3 contains 11 residues. Written as DNA, the CDR3 is TGTGCCACCCTCGTCGTAAAAAAACTGTTTTTT. Translation gives CATLVVKKLFF.

This clonotype appeared once. V and J are TRBV2 and TRBJ1-6, with D hard to call. Germline V gives CDR1 SNHLY, CDR2 FYNNEI. Trimming removed 3 bases from V and 0 bases from J, with 15 bases in between. This CDR3 has 18 residues. This CDR3 is CASSDILSSGSYNSPLHF. CDR3 DNA sequence: TGTGCCAGCAGTGATATCCTATCTTCTGGCTCCTATAATTCACCCCTCCACTTT.

This rearrangement joins TRBV7-6 to TRBJ2-5; TRBD1 might be the D (6 bases). Trimming left V 5 bases short and J 5 bases short, with 12 bases between. The CDR3 contains 13 residues. Germline V gene sequence: CDR1 SGHVS, CDR2 FNYEAQ. CDR3 DNA sequence: TGTGCCAGCAGCCCTACAGGGTTCGAGACCCAGTACTTC. This sequence encodes CASSPTGFETQYF. The whole variable domain, remainder taken from reference TRBV7-6 and TRBJ2-5, is GAGVSQSPRYKVTKRGQDVALRCDPISGHVSLYWYRQALGQGPEFLTYFNYEAQQDKSGLPNDRFSAERPEGSISTLTIQRTEQRDSAMYRCASSPTGFETQYFGPGTRLLVL.

J is TRBJ2-1 and V is TRBV12-3 or TRBV12-4, with D tentatively TRBD2 (6 bases). The CDR3 is 14 residues long. V lost 8 bases to trimming and J lost 0 bases, with 11 bases between them. CDR3 amino acids: CASHRGSSYNEQFF. Here the CDR3 DNA reads TGTGCCAGCCACCGGGGGAGCTCCTACAATGAGCAGTTCTTC.

The chain links TRBV29-1 to TRBJ2-3; 8 bases are a match to TRBD1. Per germline, CDR1 SQVTM and CDR2 ANQGSEA. There are 15 residues in the CDR3. V trimming: 5 bases; J trimming: 4 bases; junction bases outside the gene matches: 11. This CDR3 reads CSVPGGIFLADTQYF. The CDR3 coding sequence is TGCAGCGTTCCAGGGGGCATATTCCTTGCAGATACGCAGTATTTT.

The table lists this clonotype with a few counts. This rearrangement joins TRBV7-9 to TRBJ2-3; D not resolved. Germline values: CDR1 SEHNR, CDR2 FQNEAQ (reference sequence). V lost 4 bases to trimming and J lost 0 bases, with 11 bases between them. The CDR3 consists of 15 residues. The CDR3 protein is CASSSPQKSTDTQYF. The CDR3, as DNA: TGTGCCAGCAGCTCCCCCCAGAAAAGCACAGATACGCAGTATTTT.

This clonotype came up a few times. The V gene is TRBV11-2, the J gene TRBJ2-2; TRBD2 agrees at 9 bases. The germline CDR1 and CDR2 sequences are SGHAT and FQNNGV. V dropped 3 bases and J dropped 7; count of bases not matched to a gene: 6. The CDR3 is 15 amino acids. This CDR3 reads CASSLWRGGNGELFF. The CDR3, as DNA: TGTGCCAGCAGCTTGTGGCGGGGGGGCAACGGGGAGCTGTTTTTT.

The V call is TRBV9, the J call TRBJ2-1; no firm D call. V gave up 3 bases and J gave up 1 base, with 17 bases separating them. This CDR3 is 17 amino acids long. The germline CDR1 and CDR2 sequences are SGDLS and YYNGEE. The CDR3 region has the DNA TGTGCCAGCAGCGGAGACGGGCCTTCTGGGTCCTACAATGAGCAGTTCTTC. Translating gives CASSGDGPSGSYNEQFF.

This sequence joins TRBV7-9 and TRBJ2-1, with 11 bases lining up with TRBD2. Unmatched junction bases numbered 4, after V lost 1 base and J lost 5 bases. There are 16 residues in the CDR3. Germline-derived CDR1 and CDR2 are SEHNR and FQNEAQ (reference sequence). The DNA of the CDR3 is TGTGCCAGCAGCTTAGGTCGGGGACTAGCGGACAATGAGCAGTTCTTC. Protein product: CASSLGRGLADNEQFF.

This clonotype was counted ten times or more. The genes are TRBV7-6 and TRBJ2-2; no definite D call. V shed 2 bases and J shed 3 bases, with 10 bases lying between them. The germline V gene encodes CDR1 SGHVS and CDR2 FNYEAQ. This CDR3 is 15 amino acids long. DNA of the CDR3: TGTGCCAGCAGCTTAATTTTTGGGTACACCGGGGAGCTGTTTTTT. It encodes CASSLIFGYTGELFF.